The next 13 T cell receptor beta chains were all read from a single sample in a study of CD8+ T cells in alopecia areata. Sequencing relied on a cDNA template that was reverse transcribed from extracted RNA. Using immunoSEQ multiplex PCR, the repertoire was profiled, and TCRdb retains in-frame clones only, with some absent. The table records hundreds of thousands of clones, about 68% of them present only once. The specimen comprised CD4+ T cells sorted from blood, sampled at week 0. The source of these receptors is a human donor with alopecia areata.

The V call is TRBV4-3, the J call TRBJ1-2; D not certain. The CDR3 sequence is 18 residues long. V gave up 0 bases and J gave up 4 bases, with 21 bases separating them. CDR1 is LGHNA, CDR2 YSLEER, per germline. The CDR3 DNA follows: TGCGCCAGCAGCCAAGATTGGAGAAATGCCGGAACACTCTATGGCTACACCTTC. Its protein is CASSQDWRNAGTLYGYTF.

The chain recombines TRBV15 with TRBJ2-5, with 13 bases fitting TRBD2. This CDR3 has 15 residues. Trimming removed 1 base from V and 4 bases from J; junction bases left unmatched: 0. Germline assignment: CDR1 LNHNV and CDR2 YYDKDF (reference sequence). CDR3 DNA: TGTGCCACCAGCAGAGGGACTAGCGGGGGAGAGACCCAGTACTTC. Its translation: CATSRGTSGGETQYF.

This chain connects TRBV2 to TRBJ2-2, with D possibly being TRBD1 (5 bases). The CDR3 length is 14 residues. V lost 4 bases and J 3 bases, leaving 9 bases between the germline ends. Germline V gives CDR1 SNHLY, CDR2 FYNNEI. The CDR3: CASSVQGYTGELFF. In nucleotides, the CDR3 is TGTGCCAGCAGTGTTCAGGGATACACCGGGGAGCTGTTTTTT.

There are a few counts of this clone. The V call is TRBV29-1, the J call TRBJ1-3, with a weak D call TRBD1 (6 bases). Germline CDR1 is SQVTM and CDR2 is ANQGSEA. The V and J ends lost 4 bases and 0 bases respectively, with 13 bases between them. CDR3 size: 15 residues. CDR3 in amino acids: CSVVQGTNSGNTIYF. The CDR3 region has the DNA TGCAGCGTTGTTCAGGGGACAAACTCTGGAAACACCATATATTTT.

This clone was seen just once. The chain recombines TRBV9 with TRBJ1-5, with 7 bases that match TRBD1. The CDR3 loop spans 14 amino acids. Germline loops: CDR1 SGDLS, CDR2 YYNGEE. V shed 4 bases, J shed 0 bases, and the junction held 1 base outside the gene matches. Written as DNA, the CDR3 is TGTGCCAGCAGCAGACAGGGTAGCAATCAGCCCCAGCATTTT. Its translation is CASSRQGSNQPQHF.

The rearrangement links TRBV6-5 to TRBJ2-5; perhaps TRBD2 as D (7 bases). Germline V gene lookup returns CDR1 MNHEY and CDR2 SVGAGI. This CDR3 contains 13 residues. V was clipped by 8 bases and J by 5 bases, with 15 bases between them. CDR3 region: CASLGGARETQYF. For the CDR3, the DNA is TGTGCCAGCCTGGGGGGGGCCCGGGAGACCCAGTACTTC.

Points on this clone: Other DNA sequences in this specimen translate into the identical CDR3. CDR3 residues: CSVGGTYGYTF. Here the CDR3 DNA reads TGCAGCGTGGGAGGGACGTATGGCTACACCTTC. The chain carries TRBV29-1 and TRBJ1-2; D may be TRBD1 (5 bases). The CDR3 length is 11 residues. The germline CDR1 and CDR2 sequences are SQVTM and ANQGSEA. Trimming removed 6 bases from V and 5 bases from J, with 10 bases in between.

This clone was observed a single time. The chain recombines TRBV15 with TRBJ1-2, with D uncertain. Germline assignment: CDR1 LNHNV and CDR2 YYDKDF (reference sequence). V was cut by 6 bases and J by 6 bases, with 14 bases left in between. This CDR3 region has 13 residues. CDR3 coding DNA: TGTGCCACCAGGACCTCCGCACGGCATGGCTACACCTTC. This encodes CATRTSARHGYTF. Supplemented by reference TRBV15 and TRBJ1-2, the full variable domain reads DAMVIQNPRYQVTQFGKPVTLSCSQTLNHNVMYWYQQKSSQAPKLLFHYYDKDFNNEADTPDNFQSRRPNTSFCFLDIRSPGLGDTAMYLCATRTSARHGYTFGSGTRLTVV.

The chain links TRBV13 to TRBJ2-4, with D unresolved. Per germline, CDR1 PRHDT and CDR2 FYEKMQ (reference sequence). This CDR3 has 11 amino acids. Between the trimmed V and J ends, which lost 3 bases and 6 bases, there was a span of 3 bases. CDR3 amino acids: CASSFGNIQYF. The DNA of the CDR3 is TGTGCCAGCAGCTTTGGAAACATTCAGTACTTC.

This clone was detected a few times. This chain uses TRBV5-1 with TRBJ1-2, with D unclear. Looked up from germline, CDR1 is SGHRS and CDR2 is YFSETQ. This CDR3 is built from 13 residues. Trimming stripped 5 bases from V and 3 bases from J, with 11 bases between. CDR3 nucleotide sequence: TGCGCCAGCAGTGGAGGGCTATACTATGGCTACACCTTC. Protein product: CASSGGLYYGYTF.

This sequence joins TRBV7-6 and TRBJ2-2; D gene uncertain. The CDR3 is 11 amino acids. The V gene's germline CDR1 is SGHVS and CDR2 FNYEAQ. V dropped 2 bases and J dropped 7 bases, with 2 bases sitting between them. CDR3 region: CASSLFGELFF. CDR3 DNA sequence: TGTGCCAGCAGCTTATTCGGGGAGCTGTTTTTT. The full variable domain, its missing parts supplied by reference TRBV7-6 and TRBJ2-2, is GAGVSQSPRYKVTKRGQDVALRCDPISGHVSLYWYRQALGQGPEFLTYFNYEAQQDKSGLPNDRFSAERPEGSISTLTIQRTEQRDSAMYRCASSLFGELFFGEGSRLTVL.

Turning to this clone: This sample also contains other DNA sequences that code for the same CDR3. As DNA, the CDR3 is TGCGCCAGCAGCTTTTTAGATACGCAGTATTTT. Protein product: CASSFLDTQYF. The gene calls are TRBV5-1 and TRBJ2-3; D remains unclear. Germline assignment: CDR1 SGHRS and CDR2 YFSETQ. The V end lost 2 bases, the J end lost 5 bases, and 3 bases lay between the germline ends. The CDR3 has 11 residues.

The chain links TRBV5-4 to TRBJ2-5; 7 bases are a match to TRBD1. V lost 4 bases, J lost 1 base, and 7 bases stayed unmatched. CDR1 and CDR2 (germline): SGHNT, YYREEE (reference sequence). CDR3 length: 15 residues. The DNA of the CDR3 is TGTGCCAGCAGCCTCAAGACAGGGCCCCAAGAGACCCAGTACTTC. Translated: CASSLKTGPQETQYF. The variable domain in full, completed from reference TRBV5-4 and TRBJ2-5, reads ETGVTQSPTHLIKTRGQQVTLRCSSQSGHNTVSWYQQALGQGPQFIFQYYREEENGRGNFPPRFSGLQFPNYSSELNVNALELDDSALYLCASSLKTGPQETQYFGPGTRLLVL.